Sequencing of this TCR beta chain was carried out in a study of T cell changes during pregnancy in multiple sclerosis. CDR1 is SGHTA, CDR2 FQGNSA, per germline. V shed 5 bases and J 2 bases; nucleotides not matched to a gene: 15. CDR3 size: 19 residues. Only in-frame clones appear in the TCRdb table, and some are missing; sequencing was by immunoSEQ multiplex PCR. Among about 59,000 clones listed, 80% to 95% were seen once. This clonotype was sampled from a female donor with multiple sclerosis, enrolled in a pregnancy study. The sample consisted of peripheral blood, taken in the first trimester of pregnancy. The chain has TRBV7-2 and TRBJ2-1, with 10 bases identical to TRBD2. CDR3 protein: CASSQQPPLLAGPYNEQFF. DNA of the CDR3: TGTGCCAGCAGCCAACAACCCCCCCTACTAGCGGGGCCCTACAATGAGCAGTTCTTC.